This T cell receptor (beta chain) was identified during a study of blood T cell repertoires in COVID-19. This CDR3 comprises 13 residues. The germline V and J ends were trimmed by 3 bases and 6 bases, with 10 bases remaining between them. The repertoire was sequenced with immunoSEQ multiplex PCR; TCRdb's copy has only in-frame clones and lacks some. Altogether about 140,000 clones are present, around 90% being singletons, with the ten largest covering roughly a tenth. Sequenced material: peripheral blood. The chain recombines TRBV12-3 or TRBV12-4 with TRBJ2-3; no definite D call. The TCR comes from a man aged 55-75 years with active or convalescent COVID-19. The CDR3 spells CASSLGHVDTQYF. The CDR3, as DNA: TGTGCCAGCAGTTTGGGCCACGTGGATACGCAGTATTTT.